The rows below give T cell receptor beta chains drawn from one sample of a study of T cells in Graves' hyperthyroidism and ophthalmopathy. A single record per CDR3 protein comes from TCRdb applying MiXCR to the multiplex PCR reads. The table records about 270,000 distinct CDR3 sequences, roughly 15% of them present only once. Source material: blood. These receptors were collected from a woman in her fifties or sixties with Graves' hyperthyroidism that later progressed to Graves' ophthalmopathy. CDR3s include the opening cysteine and the closing phenylalanine or tryptophan. Each record gives: clone size, CDR3 length, V gene, D gene, J gene, CDR3 protein, CDR3 DNA. The D gene is left open where the match is weak. Only part of the rows carry a size: once, few, many, or a class if the clone is expanded.

many	16	TRBV7-3	TRBD2	TRBJ2-1	CASSLAGLAGHNEQFF	TGTGCCAGCAGCTTAGCTGGACTAGCGGGCCACAATGAGCAGTTCTTC
many	16	TRBV27	-	TRBJ2-7	CASSLGVAAGSNEQYF	TGTGCCAGCAGTTTAGGGGTTGCCGCGGGTAGTAACGAGCAGTACTTC
-	16	TRBV2	TRBD1	TRBJ1-6	CASSVALNPGGSPLHF	TGTGCCAGCAGTGTCGCCTTGAACCCAGGGGGTTCACCCCTCCACTTT
-	13	TRBV10-3	TRBD2	TRBJ2-7	CAISASGVDEQYF	TGTGCCATCAGCGCTAGCGGGGTCGACGAGCAGTACTTC
few	16	TRBV7-9	-	TRBJ1-6	CASSAGGAVSNSPLHF	TGTGCCAGCAGCGCCGGGGGGGCCGTAAGCAATTCACCCCTCCACTTT
many	15	TRBV28	TRBD1	TRBJ1-5	CASRKQGGSNQPQHF	TGTGCCAGCAGGAAACAGGGGGGTAGCAATCAGCCCCAGCATTTT
many	12	TRBV11-2	-	TRBJ2-1	CASSLNSNEQFF	TGTGCCAGCAGCTTAAACTCCAATGAGCAGTTCTTC
many	12	TRBV10-3	-	TRBJ2-1	CAISVEGGEQFF	TGTGCCATCAGTGTGGAGGGAGGCGAGCAGTTCTTC
many	12	TRBV29-1	TRBD1	TRBJ2-2	CSVRTGAGELFF	TGCAGCGTAAGGACAGGGGCCGGGGAGCTGTTTTTT
many	14	TRBV14	-	TRBJ2-3	CASSLRQATDTQYF	TGTGCCAGCAGCCTACGACAAGCCACAGATACGCAGTATTTT
many	17	TRBV28	TRBD1	TRBJ1-1	CASRSTGVGTPDTEAFF	TGTGCCAGCAGATCGACAGGGGTGGGTACCCCGGACACTGAAGCTTTCTTT
many	11	TRBV20-1	-	TRBJ2-3	CSASDGDTQYF	TGCAGTGCTAGTGACGGAGATACGCAGTATTTT
many	16	TRBV7-8	TRBD2	TRBJ2-1	CASSLSGASGYNEQFF	TGTGCCAGCAGCTTAAGCGGGGCTAGCGGATACAATGAGCAGTTCTTC
many	14	TRBV6-2/TRBV6-3	-	TRBJ2-4	CASSRQVSENIQYF	TGTGCCAGCAGTAGACAGGTTTCTGAAAACATTCAGTACTTC
many	12	TRBV12-5	-	TRBJ2-3	CASGLGGRAQYF	TGTGCTAGTGGTTTGGGGGGGCGGGCGCAGTATTTT
many	14	TRBV5-1	-	TRBJ2-5	CASSAGSSGETQYF	TGCGCCAGCAGCGCCGGGAGTTCAGGAGAGACCCAGTACTTC
few	13	TRBV4-2	-	TRBJ2-6	CASSQEAGAPKTF	TGTGCCAGCAGCCAAGAGGCAGGGGCTCCAAAAACTTTC
many	14	TRBV5-1	-	TRBJ1-5	CASSLMLGGQPQHF	TGCGCCAGCAGCTTGATGCTCGGAGGTCAGCCCCAGCATTTT
many	13	TRBV12-3/TRBV12-4	-	TRBJ1-1	CASILRWGTEAFF	TGTGCCAGCATTCTACGATGGGGCACTGAAGCTTTCTTT
-	17	TRBV4-2	TRBD2	TRBJ2-3	CASSQGGSSGGLDTQYF	TGTGCCAGCAGCCAGGGAGGGTCTAGCGGGGGCTTGGATACGCAGTATTTT
many	20	TRBV20-1	TRBD1	TRBJ2-7	CSARVTGGSVLAGRSYEQYF	TGCAGTGCTAGAGTGACAGGGGGCTCGGTTTTAGCGGGGCGCTCCTACGAGCAGTACTTC
many	14	TRBV18	-	TRBJ2-7	CASSPRSASYEQYF	TGTGCCAGCTCACCGCGGTCTGCCTCCTACGAGCAGTACTTC
many	16	TRBV7-9	-	TRBJ2-1	CASSLGTALSYNEQFF	TGTGCCAGCAGCTTAGGGACAGCGCTCTCCTACAATGAGCAGTTCTTC
many	14	TRBV7-9	-	TRBJ1-2	CASSYLGTVYGYTF	TGTGCCAGCAGTTATCTCGGGACCGTTTATGGCTACACCTTC
many	14	TRBV27	TRBD1	TRBJ2-7	CASSYRTGSFEQYF	TGTGCCAGCAGTTACAGGACAGGGTCGTTCGAGCAGTACTTC
many	15	TRBV20-1	TRBD2	TRBJ2-7	CSARGTSGRSYEQYF	TGCAGTGCTAGGGGGACTAGCGGGAGATCCTACGAGCAGTACTTC
many	13	TRBV2	-	TRBJ1-5	CASRGREDQPQHF	TGTGCCAGCAGGGGGCGGGAAGATCAGCCCCAGCATTTT
many	15	TRBV7-9	-	TRBJ2-3	CASSLFGGEAHTQYF	TGTGCCAGCAGCCTCTTTGGGGGAGAGGCCCATACGCAGTATTTT
-	15	TRBV19	-	TRBJ1-5	CASSILRRTNQPQHF	TGTGCCAGTAGTATATTAAGACGGACTAATCAGCCCCAGCATTTT
many	13	TRBV28	-	TRBJ2-7	CASNLNWSYEQYF	TGTGCCAGCAACCTAAATTGGAGTTACGAGCAGTACTTC
-	14	TRBV19	-	TRBJ1-4	CASSISATNEKLFF	TGTGCCAGTAGTATAAGTGCAACTAATGAAAAACTGTTTTTT
-	14	TRBV7-9	-	TRBJ1-3	CASSLVDSGNTIYF	TGTGCCAGCAGCTTAGTAGACTCTGGAAACACCATATATTTT
few	9	TRBV2	-	TRBJ1-3	CATGNTIYF	TGTGCCACGGGAAACACCATATATTTT
many	13	TRBV28	-	TRBJ2-1	CASSLSRDDEQFF	TGTGCCAGCAGTTTGTCCAGGGACGATGAGCAGTTCTTC
many	15	TRBV4-1	-	TRBJ2-5	CASSQGASGAEAQYF	TGCGCCAGCAGCCAAGGGGCAAGTGGAGCGGAGGCCCAGTACTTC
-	15	TRBV7-2	TRBD2	TRBJ2-3	CASTPQSTSPDTQYF	TGTGCCAGCACCCCCCAGTCGACTAGCCCAGATACGCAGTATTTT
many	14	TRBV27	-	TRBJ1-6	CASSWGARNSPLHF	TGTGCCAGCAGTTGGGGGGCGCGGAATTCACCCCTCCACTTT
many	14	TRBV28	TRBD2	TRBJ2-1	CAILAEGGNNEQFF	TGTGCCATACTAGCGGAGGGGGGCAACAATGAGCAGTTCTTC
many	14	TRBV5-1	TRBD1	TRBJ2-3	CASDAGGYTDTQYF	TGCGCCAGCGATGCAGGGGGCTACACAGATACGCAGTATTTT
many	14	TRBV2	-	TRBJ1-1	CASTQQEGVTEAFF	TGTGCCAGCACCCAACAGGAAGGGGTCACTGAAGCTTTCTTT
few	14	TRBV7-9	-	TRBJ1-4	CASSLELLNEKLFF	TGTGCCAGCAGCTTAGAGTTGCTTAATGAAAAACTGTTTTTT
-	17	TRBV27	-	TRBJ1-6	CASKTFAGLFNNSPLHF	TGTGCCAGCAAGACGTTTGCAGGATTATTTAATAATTCACCCCTCCACTTT
many	14	TRBV20-1	-	TRBJ2-7	CSARDLVRAYEQYF	TGCAGTGCTAGAGATCTGGTCAGGGCCTACGAGCAGTACTTC
many	15	TRBV28	TRBD1	TRBJ1-2	CASSLLRQGDYGYTF	TGTGCCAGCAGTTTATTACGACAGGGTGACTATGGCTACACCTTC
many	17	TRBV7-8	-	TRBJ2-3	CASSSGATWVGADTQYF	TGTGCCAGCAGCTCGGGGGCAACATGGGTCGGGGCAGATACGCAGTATTTT
many	16	TRBV12-3/TRBV12-4	-	TRBJ2-2	CASSIYGPPNTGELFF	TGTGCCAGCAGTATTTACGGACCCCCCAACACCGGGGAGCTGTTTTTT
-	14	TRBV7-3	-	TRBJ1-6	CASSLTFLDSPLHF	TGTGCCAGCAGCTTAACGTTCCTGGATTCACCCCTCCACTTT
many	16	TRBV4-1	-	TRBJ2-7	CASSRLIPRGAYEQYF	TGCGCCAGCAGCCGCCTGATCCCCCGTGGGGCTTACGAGCAGTACTTC
-	18	TRBV15	TRBD2	TRBJ2-3	CATSQKPGLADFTDTQYF	TGTGCCACCAGCCAAAAACCGGGACTAGCGGATTTCACAGATACGCAGTATTTT